The next 32 T cell receptor beta chains were all read from a single sample in a study of blood T cell repertoires in COVID-19. Clones were read by immunoSEQ multiplex PCR, and TCRdb kept only the in-frame ones, dropping some. The sample consists of a few hundred thousand clones, approximately 90% of them appearing once. Sequenced sample: PBMCs or T cells enriched from blood (not recorded which). These receptors were obtained from a woman aged 18-30 years who had recovered from COVID-19.

This clone has a handful of counts. The chain couples TRBV27 to TRBJ1-5; TRBD1 aligns across 9 bases. Germline CDR1 is MNHEY and CDR2 is SMNVEV (reference sequence). The CDR3 loop spans 15 amino acids. Losses at the gene ends were 5 bases for V and 7 bases for J; bases not matched to a gene: 9. Written as DNA, the CDR3 is TGTGCCAGCAGTCCCGGACAGGGGAGGATCCAGCCCCAGCATTTT. Residues: CASSPGQGRIQPQHF.

The chain links TRBV28 to TRBJ1-1; tentatively, D is TRBD1 (5 bases). CDR3 size: 12 residues. Trimming took 7 bases from V and 6 from J, leaving 12 bases between them. CDR1 and CDR2 from the germline V gene are MDHEN and SYDVKM. Written as DNA, the CDR3 is TGTGCCAGCAAGGGGATTAACCCTGAAGCTTTCTTT. It is translated as CASKGINPEAFF. Looking up the rest from reference TRBV28 and TRBJ1-1 gives the full variable domain: DVKVTQSSRYLVKRTGEKVFLECVQDMDHENMFWYRQDPGLGLRLIYFSYDVKMKEKGDIPEGYSVSREKKERFSLILESASTNQTSMYLCASKGINPEAFFGQGTRLTVV.

The chain employs TRBV5-4 and TRBJ2-7; the match to TRBD1 covers 9 bases. The CDR3 totals 14 residues. The germline CDR1 and CDR2 sequences are SGHNT and YYREEE (reference sequence). V shed 0 bases, J shed 2 bases, and the junction held 0 bases outside the gene matches. In nucleotides, the CDR3 is TGTGCCAGCAGCTTGGGGACAGGGGCCTACGAGCAGTACTTC. Protein sequence: CASSLGTGAYEQYF.

V gene TRBV18 combines with J gene TRBJ2-3, with 9 nucleotides matching TRBD2. The germline gives CDR1 KGHSH, CDR2 LQKENI. The CDR3 is 16 amino acids. V was pared by 4 bases and J by 3 bases, with 8 bases of the junction left unmatched. CDR3 DNA: TGTGCCAGCTCACTCCGACCTAGCGGGGAAACAGATACGCAGTATTTT. It encodes CASSLRPSGETDTQYF.

The V call is TRBV21-1, the J call TRBJ1-5; the table gives TRBD1 as D, unverified against the DNA. TRBV21-1 represents a pseudogene. The CDR3 totals 15 residues. CDR3 DNA: TGTGCCAGCAGCAAGGTCGGGACACCCAATCAGCCCCAGCATTTT. Translation gives CASSKVGTPNQPQHF.

The chain links TRBV7-2 to TRBJ2-2; D unresolved. This CDR3 region has 12 residues. CDR1 and CDR2 (germline): SGHTA, FQGNSA. V dropped 4 bases and J dropped 6 bases, with 6 bases sitting between them. CDR3 nucleotides: TGTGCCAGCAGCTCTCGGGCCGGGGAGCTGTTTTTT. This encodes CASSSRAGELFF.

V usage is TRBV6-5 and J usage is TRBJ1-6; unclear D gene. Deletions cut 2 bases from V and 8 bases from J, with 13 bases between. The CDR3 totals 15 residues. Germline values: CDR1 MNHEY, CDR2 SVGAGI. The CDR3 loop is CASSYVPGRHSPLHF. DNA of the CDR3: TGTGCCAGCAGTTACGTGCCCGGGAGGCATTCACCCCTCCACTTT.

This sequence joins TRBV5-1 and TRBJ2-5; D is unclear. Germline CDR1 and CDR2: SGHRS and YFSETQ. The CDR3 loop spans 14 amino acids. The ends were cut back, 2 bases at V and 1 base at J, with 9 bases in the middle. The CDR3 coding sequence is TGCGCCAGCAGCTTCTCCTCCAGCCAAGAGACCCAGTACTTC. Translating it yields CASSFSSSQETQYF.

The chain has TRBV11-3 and TRBJ2-7; 8 nucleotides agree with TRBD1. Germline CDR1 reads SGHNT; CDR2 reads YENEEA. Losses at the gene ends were 8 bases for V and 5 bases for J; bases not matched to a gene: 5. The CDR3 sequence is 12 residues long. The CDR3 coding sequence is TGTGCCAGCTTCCCAGGGGGCGACGAGCAGTACTTC. Translating it yields CASFPGGDEQYF.

The chain couples TRBV29-1 to TRBJ2-7; TRBD1 agrees at 7 bases. Trimming removed 2 bases from V and 0 bases from J; junction bases left unmatched: 10. The CDR3 extends over 16 amino acids. Germline assignment: CDR1 SQVTM and CDR2 ANQGSEA. CDR3 amino acids: CSVELGLTGLSYEQYF. The CDR3 DNA is TGCAGCGTTGAACTTGGGTTGACAGGGCTCTCCTACGAGCAGTACTTC.

This sequence joins TRBV19 and TRBJ1-1; the D gene is possibly TRBD1 (5 bases). The CDR3 spans 15 residues. V lost 1 base to trimming and J lost 1 base, with 10 bases between them. Germline CDR1 reads LNHDA; CDR2 reads SQIVND (reference sequence). The CDR3 nucleotides are TGTGCCAGTAGTATAGCGCGGCAGGGGAACACTGAAGCTTTCTTT. Its protein is CASSIARQGNTEAFF.

The rearrangement links TRBV10-2 to TRBJ1-5; D is uncertain. Germline CDR1 is WSHSY and CDR2 is SAAADI. CDR3 length: 12 residues. V was cut by 2 bases and J by 9 bases, with 8 bases left in between. The CDR3 loop reads CASSEVAWPQHF. CDR3 sequence (DNA): TGCGCCAGCAGTGAGGTGGCCTGGCCCCAGCATTTT.

V usage is TRBV7-6 and J usage is TRBJ2-5; TRBD2 agrees at 12 bases. J was trimmed by 3 bases and V by 5 bases; bases with no gene match: 7. The CDR3 consists of 16 residues. Germline loops: CDR1 SGHVS, CDR2 FNYEAQ. As DNA, the CDR3 is TGTGCCAGCAGCCGAAGAAGGACTAGCGGGGAAGAGACCCAGTACTTC. Residues: CASSRRRTSGEETQYF.

This clone was seen just once. V is TRBV6-5 and J is TRBJ2-1, with D perhaps TRBD1 (5 bases). The germline CDR1 and CDR2 sequences are MNHEY and SVGAGI. The V gene lost 10 bases and the J gene lost 8 bases, with 21 bases spanning the gap. The CDR3 totals 14 residues. In nucleotides, the CDR3 is TGTGCCACCGAGATTCACAGGTTTAAGGATGAGCAGTTCTTC. It is translated as CATEIHRFKDEQFF.

The V and J genes are TRBV9 and TRBJ2-7, with TRBD1 matching 10 bases. Unmatched junction bases numbered 14, after V lost 0 bases and J lost 2 bases. CDR1 is SGDLS and CDR2 is YYNGEE in the germline V gene. This CDR3 region has 19 residues. The CDR3 bases are TGTGCCAGCAGCGTAGGGTCCGGACAGGGGGACATTAGGACCTACGAGCAGTACTTC. It translates to CASSVGSGQGDIRTYEQYF.

The V call is TRBV3-1 (or the pseudogene TRBV3-2), the J call TRBJ2-3; 8 nucleotides agree with TRBD2. Per germline, CDR1 LGHDT and CDR2 YNNKEL (reference sequence). V dropped 4 bases and J dropped 6; count of bases not matched to a gene: 6. This CDR3 has 14 amino acids. For the CDR3, the DNA is TGTGCCAGCAGCCCGGGGGGGCCGAGGGATACGCAGTATTTT. This codes for CASSPGGPRDTQYF.

V usage is TRBV29-1 and J usage is TRBJ1-2, with D possibly matching TRBD1 (5 bases). In germline, CDR1 is SQVTM, CDR2 ANQGSEA. Trimming shortened V by 5 bases and J by 4 bases, and 14 bases separated the two germline ends. This CDR3 spans 13 amino acids. CDR3 residues: CSVRTGGIYGYTF. The CDR3, as DNA: TGCAGCGTTCGCACAGGTGGGATCTATGGCTACACCTTC.

The chain carries TRBV11-2 and TRBJ1-4; tentatively, D is TRBD1 (6 bases). Germline V gene data show CDR1 as SGHAT and CDR2 as FQNNGV. This CDR3 spans 14 amino acids. Trimming left V 5 bases short and J 3 bases short, with 10 bases between. DNA of the CDR3: TGTGCCAGCAGCCGAGACAGGTCTAATGAAAAACTGTTTTTT. The encoded protein is CASSRDRSNEKLFF.

The chain combines TRBV4-1 with TRBJ2-5, with 9 bases aligning to TRBD2. Germline V gene data show CDR1 as MGHRA and CDR2 as YSYEKL. The V and J ends lost 1 base and 8 bases, in that order; junction bases with no gene match: 14. CDR3 length: 17 residues. The chain's CDR3 is CASSQGLPTRGGATQYF. The DNA of the CDR3 is TGCGCCAGCAGCCAAGGCTTACCTACTCGCGGGGGGGCAACCCAGTACTTC.

The CDR3 bases are TGTGCCAGCAGCAAAGGGGGGGCGCCCTCGAACGAGCAGTACTTC. Translated: CASSKGGAPSNEQYF. The gene calls are TRBV6-5 and TRBJ2-7; D is perhaps TRBD2 (7 bases). The CDR3 covers 15 residues. Germline CDR1 and CDR2: MNHEY and SVGAGI. The V end was cut by 6 bases, the J end by 5 bases, with 20 bases between.

The chain has TRBV29-1 and TRBJ2-3; 8 bases map to TRBD1. The length of the CDR3 is 12 residues. V lost 7 bases and J lost 4; bases outside the gene matches: 4. Germline V gives CDR1 SQVTM, CDR2 ANQGSEA. CDR3 residues: CSAGQGSDTQYF. The CDR3 nucleotides are TGCAGCGCTGGACAGGGATCAGATACGCAGTATTTT.

This clone was detected only a few times. The J gene is TRBJ2-7, the V gene TRBV5-6, with D unresolved. CDR1 SGHDT and CDR2 YYEEEE come from the germline V gene. Trimming removed 3 bases at V and 3 bases at J, with 4 bases between. The CDR3 runs to 11 residues. CDR3 residues: CASSYYYEQYF. The CDR3 DNA reads TGTGCCAGCAGCTATTACTACGAGCAGTACTTC.

V gene TRBV2 combines with J gene TRBJ1-6; 7 bases map to TRBD1. The germline CDR1 and CDR2 sequences are SNHLY and FYNNEI. V lost 6 bases, J lost 4 bases, and 0 bases stayed unmatched. The CDR3 runs 13 residues. The CDR3 spells CASRQGYNSPLHF. The CDR3 DNA follows: TGTGCCAGCAGACAGGGGTATAATTCACCCCTCCACTTT.

V usage is TRBV7-3 and J usage is TRBJ2-1; 10 bases are shared with TRBD2. CDR3 size: 17 residues. Per the germline V gene, CDR1 is SGHTA and CDR2 is FQGTGA. The J segment lost 9 bases and the V segment lost 5 bases, leaving 16 bases of the junction unmatched. CDR3 DNA sequence: TGTGCCAGCAGCCAGTACCGGGGCCTAGCGGGGGAGGGTGAGCAGTTCTTC. Its translation: CASSQYRGLAGEGEQFF.

Written as DNA, the CDR3 is TGTGCCAGCAGCGTGAACAGGGCCGCGAACACCGGGGAGCTGTTTTTT. Amino acid sequence: CASSVNRAANTGELFF. The J gene is TRBJ2-2, the V gene TRBV9; a possible D gene is TRBD1 (6 bases). The CDR3 totals 16 residues. The V gene's germline CDR1 is SGDLS and CDR2 YYNGEE. Between the trimmed V and J ends, which lost 2 bases and 0 bases, there was a span of 11 bases.

The genes are TRBV25-1 and TRBJ2-2, with 7 positions matching TRBD1. V shed 5 bases, J shed 3 bases, and the junction held 6 bases outside the gene matches. The CDR3 contains 15 residues. The germline V gene has CDR1 MGHDK and CDR2 SYGVNS. CDR3 region: CASSRIDRDTGELFF. DNA for the CDR3: TGTGCCAGCAGTCGTATCGACAGGGACACCGGGGAGCTGTTTTTT.

This clone was observed a single time. CDR3 nucleotides: TGCGCCAGCAGCTTAGCATGGTCGGAAAAACTGTTTTTT. It encodes CASSLAWSEKLFF. The chain couples TRBV5-1 to TRBJ1-4; D is uncertain. Germline V lookup: CDR1 SGHRS, CDR2 YFSETQ. The CDR3 is 13 amino acids. The V end was cut by 2 bases, the J end by 8 bases, with 10 bases between.

In its sample, this clone was seen once. The chain joins TRBV7-8 to TRBJ1-3, with TRBD1 as a possible D gene (6 bases). Between the trimmed V and J ends, which lost 3 bases and 0 bases, there was a span of 9 bases. This CDR3 spans 15 amino acids. Germline assignment: CDR1 SGHVS and CDR2 FQNEAQ. The CDR3 loop is CASSFGQLSGNTIYF. The CDR3 DNA reads as TGTGCCAGCAGCTTTGGACAGCTCTCTGGAAACACCATATATTTT. The full variable domain, rest sourced from reference TRBV7-8 and TRBJ1-3, is GAGVSQSPRYKVAKRGQDVALRCDPISGHVSLFWYQQALGQGPEFLTYFQNEAQLDKSGLPSDRFFAERPEGSVSTLKIQRTQQEDSAVYLCASSFGQLSGNTIYFGEGSWLTVV.

V and J are TRBV7-9 and TRBJ1-1, with no clear D. The CDR3 loop spans 17 amino acids. Germline V lookup: CDR1 SEHNR, CDR2 FQNEAQ (reference sequence). Trimming removed 2 bases at V and 1 base at J, with 17 bases between. CDR3 in amino acids: CASSLLQAELGNTEAFF. The CDR3 region has the DNA TGTGCCAGCAGCTTACTCCAGGCCGAGTTGGGGAACACTGAAGCTTTCTTT.

This chain uses TRBV4-1 with TRBJ1-1; the D gene is possibly TRBD1 (6 bases). V lost 0 bases and J lost 0, with 26 bases in between. CDR1 is MGHRA, CDR2 YSYEKL, per germline. The CDR3 runs to 21 residues. The CDR3 region is CASSQDDGRRGAGRMNTEAFF. The CDR3 DNA follows: TGCGCCAGCAGCCAAGATGACGGGCGCAGGGGCGCTGGTAGAATGAACACTGAAGCTTTCTTT.

This chain connects TRBV9 to TRBJ1-1, with TRBD1 as a possible D gene (5 bases). Looked up from germline, CDR1 is SGDLS and CDR2 is YYNGEE. The CDR3 sequence is 15 residues long. Between the trimmed V and J ends, which lost 4 bases and 3 bases, there was a span of 16 bases. Here the CDR3 reads CASSPGSLTYTEAFF. CDR3 coding DNA: TGTGCCAGCAGCCCAGGGTCATTGACTTACACTGAAGCTTTCTTT.

V and J are TRBV6-2 or TRBV6-3 and TRBJ2-7; TRBD1 might be the D (5 bases). V dropped 6 bases and J dropped 5 bases, with 11 bases sitting between them. Germline CDR1 MNHEY, CDR2 SVGEGT. The CDR3 extends over 12 amino acids. The CDR3 coding sequence is TGTGCCAGCAGCTCCAGGGTGGACGAGCAGTACTTC. It specifies CASSSRVDEQYF.